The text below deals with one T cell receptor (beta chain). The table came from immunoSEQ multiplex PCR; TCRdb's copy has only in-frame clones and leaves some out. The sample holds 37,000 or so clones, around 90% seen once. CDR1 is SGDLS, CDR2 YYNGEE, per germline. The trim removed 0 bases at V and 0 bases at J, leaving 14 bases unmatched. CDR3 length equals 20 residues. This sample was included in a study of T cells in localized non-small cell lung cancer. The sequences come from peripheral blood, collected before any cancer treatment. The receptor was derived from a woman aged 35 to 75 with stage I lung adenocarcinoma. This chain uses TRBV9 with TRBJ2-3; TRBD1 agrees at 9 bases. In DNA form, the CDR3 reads TGTGCCAGCAGCGTAGGCCTGTACGACAGGGGGGGGCTGAGCACAGATACGCAGTATTTT. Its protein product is CASSVGLYDRGGLSTDTQYF.